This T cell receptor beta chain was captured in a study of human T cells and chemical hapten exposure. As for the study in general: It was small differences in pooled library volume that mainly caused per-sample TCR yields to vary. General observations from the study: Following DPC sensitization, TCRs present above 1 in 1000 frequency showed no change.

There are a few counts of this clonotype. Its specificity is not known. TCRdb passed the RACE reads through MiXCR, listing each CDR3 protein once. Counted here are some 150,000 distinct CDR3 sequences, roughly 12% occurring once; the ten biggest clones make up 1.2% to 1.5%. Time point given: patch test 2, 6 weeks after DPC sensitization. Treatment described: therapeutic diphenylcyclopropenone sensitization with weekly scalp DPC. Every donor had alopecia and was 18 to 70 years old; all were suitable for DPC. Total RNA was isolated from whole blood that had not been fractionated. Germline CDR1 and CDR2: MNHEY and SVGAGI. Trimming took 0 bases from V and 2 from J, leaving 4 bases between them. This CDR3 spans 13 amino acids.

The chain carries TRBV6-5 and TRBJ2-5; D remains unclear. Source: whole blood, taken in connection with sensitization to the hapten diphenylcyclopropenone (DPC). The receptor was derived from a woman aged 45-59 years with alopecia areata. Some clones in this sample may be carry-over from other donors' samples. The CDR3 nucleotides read TGTGCCAGCAGTTACTCAGGGCAAGAGACCCAGTACTTC. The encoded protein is CASSYSGQETQYF.